These 12 T cell receptor beta chains share one sample of origin, sequenced in a study of blood T cells in healthy people across ages (dated by TCRdb to the mid-2010s). The library was built by means of 5' RACE. The run used an Illumina HiSeq 2500. A second 7 to 11 cycle PCR used a sample-barcoded 5' primer and a J-beta primer mix. Through fastp at Q25 and MiXCR, TCRdb rebuilt clones from the public reads, retaining in-frame beta chains. Identical CDR3 proteins give one entry, which carries the most common genes and DNA. The sample contains 600,000 to 1,000,000 distinct CDR3 sequences, 55% to 75% of them found a single time. The top ten constitute approximately 23% of the sample. The sequencing sample was made of blood. These receptors came from a man younger than 45 in good health.

This clonotype occurred a few times. The chain combines TRBV12-3 or TRBV12-4 with TRBJ2-6, with TRBD1 as a possible D gene (6 bases). Deletions cut 3 bases from V and 0 bases from J, with 12 bases between. This CDR3 has 17 amino acids. Here the CDR3 DNA reads TGTGCCAGCAGTTTCCGGGGACACCCCTCTGGGGCCAACGTCCTGACTTTC. Translating it yields CASSFRGHPSGANVLTF.

This sequence joins TRBV10-2 and TRBJ2-7; D gene unclear. V was shortened by 3 bases and J by 8 bases, with 14 bases between the two germline ends. Germline V CDR1 and CDR2: WSHSY, SAAADI. The CDR3 is 13 residues long. The CDR3 here is CASSDLDSNKQYF. In nucleotides, the CDR3 is TGCGCCAGCAGTGATCTAGACTCTAACAAGCAGTACTTC.

V gene TRBV10-3 combines with J gene TRBJ2-7; a possible D gene is TRBD2 (5 bases). The ends were cut back, 6 bases at V and 6 bases at J, with 21 bases in the middle. The CDR3 loop spans 15 amino acids. Germline CDR1 is ENHRY and CDR2 is SYGVKD. This CDR3 reads CAIRVGFAGLGEQYF. CDR3 DNA: TGTGCCATCAGGGTGGGGTTTGCGGGCCTCGGCGAGCAGTACTTC.

CDR3: CASSLGALIYGYTF. CDR3 bases: TGCGCCAGCAGCTTGGGCGCTCTGATCTATGGCTACACCTTC. This chain links TRBV5-1 with TRBJ1-2, with D uncertain. V was trimmed by 0 bases and J by 4 bases, leaving 10 bases between them. Per the germline V gene, CDR1 is SGHRS and CDR2 is YFSETQ. This CDR3 region has 14 residues.

The rearrangement links TRBV28 to TRBJ2-7; 8 nucleotides match TRBD1. V shed 8 bases, J shed 3 bases, and the junction held 6 bases outside the gene matches. The CDR3 consists of 13 residues. CDR1 is MDHEN, CDR2 SYDVKM, per germline. DNA for the CDR3: TGTGCCAGCCTCCTGGGACAGGACTACGAGCAGTACTTC. Translating it yields CASLLGQDYEQYF.

CDR3 coding DNA: TGTGCCATCAGTAGTGCCCAGGGGGCTTTCTTT. It specifies CAISSAQGAFF. This rearrangement joins TRBV10-3 to TRBJ1-1; D possibly corresponds to TRBD1 (6 bases). The germline CDR1 and CDR2 sequences are ENHRY and SYGVKD. The CDR3 is made up of 11 amino acids. Trimming left V 5 bases short and J 11 bases short, with 12 bases between.

The chain employs TRBV9 and TRBJ1-5; D is ambiguous. CDR3 length equals 13 residues. The germline CDR1 and CDR2 sequences are SGDLS and YYNGEE. The germline V and J ends were trimmed by 2 bases and 4 bases, with 7 bases remaining between them. The CDR3 reads CASSVKENQPQHF. The CDR3 region has the DNA TGTGCCAGCAGCGTCAAGGAAAATCAGCCCCAGCATTTT.

The J gene is TRBJ2-5, the V gene TRBV20-1, with 11 bases lining up with TRBD2. Germline-derived CDR1 and CDR2 are DFQATT and SNEGSKA (reference sequence). The CDR3 totals 15 residues. The V gene end was trimmed by 7 bases and the J gene end by 7 bases; junction bases not matched to a gene: 14. In nucleotides, the CDR3 is TGCAGTGGGTCCGAACTAGCGGGAGATTATGGGACCCAGTACTTC. Its protein product is CSGSELAGDYGTQYF.

This sequence joins TRBV11-2 and TRBJ2-6; D is unresolved. There are 15 residues in the CDR3. Trimming took off 7 bases at V and 2 bases at J, with 12 bases between the two ends. Germline V gene lookup returns CDR1 SGHAT and CDR2 FQNNGV. CDR3 in amino acids: CASKRGRTGANVLTF. Here the CDR3 DNA reads TGTGCCAGCAAGCGCGGTCGTACTGGGGCCAACGTCCTGACTTTC.

The chain links TRBV10-3 to TRBJ1-1; D might be TRBD1 (6 bases). Trimming stripped 8 bases from V and 5 bases from J, with 21 bases between. Germline assignment: CDR1 ENHRY and CDR2 SYGVKD. CDR3 length equals 15 residues. CDR3 sequence: CAILNPLGGGTEAFF. The CDR3 nucleotides read TGTGCCATCTTAAACCCGTTAGGGGGAGGAACTGAAGCTTTCTTT.

V gene TRBV7-2 combines with J gene TRBJ2-3; the match to TRBD2 covers 10 bases. V dropped 1 base and J dropped 1; count of bases not matched to a gene: 5. Germline loops: CDR1 SGHTA, CDR2 FQGNSA. This CDR3 comprises 17 residues. The CDR3 bases are TGTGCCAGCAGCTTAGGTCTAGCGGGAGCCGGCACAGATACGCAGTATTTT. Translated, it gives CASSLGLAGAGTDTQYF.

This chain joins TRBV25-1 and TRBJ1-6, with a tentative D call TRBD1 (5 bases). V was cut by 5 bases and J by 8 bases, with 10 bases left in between. CDR3 length equals 13 residues. Germline CDR1 is MGHDK and CDR2 is SYGVNS. This CDR3 is CASSRGWDSPLHF. CDR3 bases: TGTGCCAGCAGTAGGGGATGGGATTCACCCCTCCACTTT. Combining the CDR3 with reference TRBV25-1 and TRBJ1-6 gives the whole variable domain EADIYQTPRYLVIGTGKKITLECSQTMGHDKMYWYQQDPGMELHLIHYSYGVNSTEKGDLSSESTVSRIRTEHFPLTLESARPSHTSQYLCASSRGWDSPLHFGNGTRLTVT.